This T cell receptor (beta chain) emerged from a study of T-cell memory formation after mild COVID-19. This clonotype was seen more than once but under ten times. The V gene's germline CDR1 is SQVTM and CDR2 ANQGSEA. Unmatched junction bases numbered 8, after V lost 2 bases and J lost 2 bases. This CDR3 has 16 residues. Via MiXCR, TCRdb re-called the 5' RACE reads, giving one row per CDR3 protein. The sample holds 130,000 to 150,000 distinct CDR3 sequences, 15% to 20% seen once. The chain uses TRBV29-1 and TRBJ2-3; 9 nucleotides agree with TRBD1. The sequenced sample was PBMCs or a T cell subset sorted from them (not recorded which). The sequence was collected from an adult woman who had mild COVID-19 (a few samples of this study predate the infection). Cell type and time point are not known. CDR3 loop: CSVERGTGKYTDTQYF. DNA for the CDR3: TGCAGCGTTGAACGGGGGACAGGGAAGTACACAGATACGCAGTATTTT.